The 28 T cell receptor beta chains presented below share a single source sample, sequenced in a study of blood T cell repertoires in COVID-19. Here immunoSEQ multiplex PCR was the method, and the copy in TCRdb shows in-frame clones only, minus some. The sample holds roughly 190,000 clones; 83% are singletons and the top ten take less than 3.5%. Specimen: peripheral blood. These receptors all come from a man in his fifties or sixties with active or convalescent COVID-19.

The chain combines TRBV25-1 with TRBJ2-1; D might be TRBD2 (5 bases). Germline loops: CDR1 MGHDK, CDR2 SYGVNS. CDR3 length: 14 amino acids. V dropped 2 bases and J dropped 5 bases, with 10 bases sitting between them. The CDR3 loop reads CASSEPGSDNEQFF. The DNA of the CDR3 is TGTGCCAGCAGTGAACCGGGATCCGACAATGAGCAGTTCTTC.

The chain employs TRBV24-1 and TRBJ1-2; TRBD1 might be the D (5 bases). CDR1 is KGHDR, CDR2 SFDVKD, per germline. Deletions cut 3 bases from V and 1 base from J, with 8 bases between. This CDR3 region has 14 residues. The CDR3: CATSDRRVNYGYTF. The CDR3 DNA reads TGTGCCACCAGTGATCGCAGGGTTAACTATGGCTACACCTTC.

The gene calls are TRBV2 and TRBJ2-1, with no clear D. Between the trimmed V and J ends, which lost 7 bases and 7 bases, there was a span of 17 bases. CDR3 length: 14 amino acids. Per germline, CDR1 SNHLY and CDR2 FYNNEI. The CDR3 DNA reads TGTGCCAGCACTTGGGCAGGCGCGATTAATGAGCAGTTCTTC. It specifies CASTWAGAINEQFF.

The chain combines TRBV6-5 with TRBJ2-1, with D possibly matching TRBD1 (6 bases). Germline CDR1 and CDR2: MNHEY and SVGAGI. V was clipped by 7 bases and J by 2 bases, with 12 bases between them. This CDR3 is built from 14 residues. The CDR3 protein is CASIRGSPYNEQFF. The CDR3 DNA follows: TGTGCCAGCATTAGGGGGTCCCCCTACAATGAGCAGTTCTTC.

V is TRBV5-1 and J is TRBJ2-1; D gene unclear. Germline lookup yields CDR1 SGHRS and CDR2 YFSETQ. CDR3 size: 12 residues. V lost 1 base, J lost 10 bases, and 9 bases lay in between. The CDR3 reads CASSLTGYEQFF. The CDR3 nucleotides are TGCGCCAGCAGCTTGACCGGTTACGAGCAGTTCTTC. The whole variable domain, remainder taken from reference TRBV5-1 and TRBJ2-1, is KAGVTQTPRYLIKTRGQQVTLSCSPISGHRSVSWYQQTPGQGLQFLFEYFSETQRNKGNFPGRFSGRQFSNSRSEMNVSTLELGDSALYLCASSLTGYEQFFGPGTRLTVL.

The chain is built from TRBV6-5 and TRBJ1-5; tentative D call: TRBD1 (5 bases). Trimming removed 8 bases from V and 2 bases from J, with 13 bases in between. Germline-derived CDR1 and CDR2 are MNHEY and SVGAGI. The CDR3 totals 14 residues. CDR3 sequence (DNA): TGTGCCAGCTATGGCAGGGAAGGCAATCAGCCCCAGCATTTT. Protein sequence: CASYGREGNQPQHF.

The CDR3 protein is CASSLAGGPSYNEQFF. As DNA, the CDR3 is TGTGCCAGCAGCCTAGCGGGGGGGCCCTCCTACAATGAGCAGTTCTTC. The genes are TRBV5-4 and TRBJ2-1; 12 bases map to TRBD2. The germline V gene has CDR1 SGHNT and CDR2 YYREEE (reference sequence). V lost 4 bases, J lost 0 bases, and 2 bases stayed unmatched. The CDR3 is 16 residues long.

This clone was detected a few times. The rearrangement uses TRBV5-1 and TRBJ2-5; D is possibly TRBD1 (6 bases). V shed 4 bases and J shed 2 bases, with 21 bases lying between them. The CDR3 extends over 17 amino acids. Germline-derived CDR1 and CDR2 are SGHRS and YFSETQ. CDR3 DNA sequence: TGCGCCAGCAGCACGGCACCCCAGGGGTCCCCACAAGAGACCCAGTACTTC. Its protein product is CASSTAPQGSPQETQYF.

This clone was observed a single time. The genes are TRBV7-8 and TRBJ1-5, with D uncertain. This CDR3 spans 15 amino acids. Per germline, CDR1 SGHVS and CDR2 FQNEAQ. V shed 4 bases and J shed 5 bases, with 15 bases lying between them. The CDR3 spells CASSSYKGGYQPQHF. The CDR3 nucleotides read TGTGCCAGCAGCTCCTACAAGGGAGGTTATCAGCCCCAGCATTTT.

The V and J genes are TRBV19 and TRBJ1-5; perhaps TRBD1 as D (6 bases). Germline V gene lookup returns CDR1 LNHDA and CDR2 SQIVND (reference sequence). V shed 6 bases and J shed 1 base, with 13 bases lying between them. This CDR3 is built from 15 residues. CDR3 nucleotides: TGTGCCAGTAGCCTTACCAGGGGAAGCAATCAGCCCCAGCATTTT. This translates into CASSLTRGSNQPQHF.

The chain recombines TRBV19 with TRBJ2-7, with 10 bases that match TRBD1. Germline V gene lookup returns CDR1 LNHDA and CDR2 SQIVND (reference sequence). The CDR3 runs to 11 residues. V was clipped by 11 bases and J by 5 bases; unmatched bases: 3. DNA of the CDR3: TGTGCCGGGGACAGGGGCCACGAGCAGTACTTC. Encoded protein: CAGDRGHEQYF.

This clone has a handful of counts. This chain uses TRBV19 with TRBJ2-1, with D possibly matching TRBD2 (6 bases). The V gene lost 7 bases and the J gene lost 7 bases, with 23 bases spanning the gap. The CDR3 loop spans 16 amino acids. Germline V gene data show CDR1 as LNHDA and CDR2 as SQIVND (reference sequence). CDR3 sequence reads: CASNSIGSPTQNEQFF. CDR3 DNA sequence: TGTGCCAGTAACTCGATCGGGAGCCCGACACAGAATGAGCAGTTCTTC.

The rearrangement links TRBV10-3 to TRBJ2-7; TRBD1 is a possible D gene (5 bases). Between the trimmed V and J ends, which lost 6 bases and 2 bases, there was a span of 8 bases. Germline CDR1 ENHRY, CDR2 SYGVKD. This CDR3 has 12 amino acids. This chain's CDR3 is CAIRDKAYEQYF. Here the CDR3 DNA reads TGTGCCATCAGGGACAAAGCCTACGAGCAGTACTTC.

This chain joins TRBV7-2 and TRBJ1-1; TRBD1 matches at 9 bases. CDR3 size: 16 residues. CDR1 is SGHTA and CDR2 is FQGNSA in the germline V gene. V lost 1 base and J lost 3; bases outside the gene matches: 6. For the CDR3, the DNA is TGTGCCAGCAGCTTAGGGACAGGGGTCTCGGACACTGAAGCTTTCTTT. The encoded protein is CASSLGTGVSDTEAFF.

The chain has TRBV27 and TRBJ2-3; TRBD1 is a possible D gene (6 bases). Germline CDR1 and CDR2: MNHEY and SMNVEV (reference sequence). V was clipped by 5 bases and J by 1 base, with 13 bases between them. This CDR3 is 15 amino acids long. The CDR3 DNA sequence: TGTGCCAGCAGTCTACAGGGTCATGGCACAGATACGCAGTATTTT. Its translation is CASSLQGHGTDTQYF.

In DNA form, the CDR3 reads TGTGCCAGCAGCTTGGACAGGGGGCGCGACAATCAGCCCCAGCATTTT. This sequence encodes CASSLDRGRDNQPQHF. The chain links TRBV5-6 to TRBJ1-5; 9 positions match TRBD1. This CDR3 contains 16 residues. The V gene's germline CDR1 is SGHDT and CDR2 YYEEEE. The V segment lost 0 bases and the J segment 3 bases; nucleotides outside the gene matches: 4.

The V gene is TRBV5-6, the J gene TRBJ1-2; no firm D call. CDR1 and CDR2 from the germline V gene are SGHDT and YYEEEE. The CDR3 runs 16 residues. V lost 0 bases and J 5 bases, leaving 17 bases between the germline ends. This CDR3 is CASSLVEVGGQYGYTF. The CDR3 DNA sequence: TGTGCCAGCAGCTTGGTGGAAGTAGGCGGGCAGTATGGCTACACCTTC.

The V gene is TRBV27, the J gene TRBJ2-2; D ambiguous. The CDR3 spans 16 residues. The germline V and J ends were trimmed by 0 bases and 1 base, with 9 bases remaining between them. Germline V gene data show CDR1 as MNHEY and CDR2 as SMNVEV (reference sequence). The CDR3 here is CASSLSRNGNTGELFF. CDR3 bases: TGTGCCAGCAGTTTATCCAGGAATGGGAACACCGGGGAGCTGTTTTTT.

This chain links TRBV7-2 with TRBJ1-2, with D perhaps matching TRBD1 (6 bases). Germline loops: CDR1 SGHTA, CDR2 FQGNSA. This CDR3 is 14 amino acids long. Trimming shortened V by 4 bases and J by 6 bases, and 15 bases separated the two germline ends. The CDR3 coding sequence is TGTGCCAGCAGCTACCCTACAGGGATCAATGGCTACACCTTC. Its protein product is CASSYPTGINGYTF. The full variable domain, its missing parts supplied by reference TRBV7-2 and TRBJ1-2, is GAGVSQSPSNKVTEKGKDVELRCDPISGHTALYWYRQSLGQGLEFLIYFQGNSAPDKSGLPSDRFSAERTGGSVSTLTIQRTQQEDSAVYLCASSYPTGINGYTFGSGTRLTVV.

V usage is TRBV10-1 and J usage is TRBJ2-3; D is perhaps TRBD1 (6 bases). The length of the CDR3 is 16 residues. Trimming stripped 3 bases from V and 3 bases from J, with 16 bases between. Germline loops: CDR1 WNHNN, CDR2 SYGVQD (reference sequence). CDR3 sequence reads: CASSEGTLSGTDTQYF. As DNA, the CDR3 is TGCGCCAGCAGTGAAGGGACACTCAGCGGAACAGATACGCAGTATTTT.

The V and J genes are TRBV7-9 and TRBJ2-1; D perhaps matches TRBD2 (6 bases). The CDR3 contains 14 residues. V was shortened by 7 bases and J by 1 base, with 11 bases between the two germline ends. Germline-derived CDR1 and CDR2 are SEHNR and FQNEAQ (reference sequence). The CDR3 region is CASNLGGSYNEQFF. The DNA of the CDR3 is TGTGCCAGCAACCTGGGAGGTTCCTACAATGAGCAGTTCTTC.

The V gene is TRBV5-1, the J gene TRBJ1-4; 8 bases are shared with TRBD1. The J segment lost 4 bases and the V segment lost 0 bases, leaving 5 bases of the junction unmatched. From germline, CDR1 is SGHRS and CDR2 YFSETQ. The CDR3 has 16 residues. CDR3 DNA: TGCGCCAGCAGCTTGGTTCAGGGGGCAATTAATGAAAAACTGTTTTTT. It is translated as CASSLVQGAINEKLFF.

This chain connects TRBV28 to TRBJ1-2; D might be TRBD1 (6 bases). CDR1 and CDR2 from the germline V gene are MDHEN and SYDVKM. V lost 6 bases and J lost 8, with 19 bases in between. This CDR3 is built from 14 residues. The CDR3 region is CASRHREWERGYTF. The CDR3 nucleotides are TGTGCCAGCAGGCACAGGGAGTGGGAAAGGGGCTACACCTTC.

The chain has TRBV28 and TRBJ2-7, with TRBD2 identical over 10 bases. The CDR3 spans 17 residues. The V and J ends lost 3 bases and 1 base, in that order; junction bases with no gene match: 9. Germline CDR1 and CDR2: MDHEN and SYDVKM. In DNA, the CDR3 is TGTGCCAGCAGTTTTGAGTTAGCGGGGGGTCCTTCCTACGAGCAGTACTTC. This translates into CASSFELAGGPSYEQYF.

A single count supports this clone. J is TRBJ2-7 and V is TRBV7-9, with a tentative D call TRBD2 (5 bases). Germline assignment: CDR1 SEHNR and CDR2 FQNEAQ (reference sequence). The CDR3 runs to 15 residues. Between the trimmed V and J ends, which lost 3 bases and 7 bases, there was a span of 19 bases. CDR3 loop: CASSFPRDYRGEQYF. Written as DNA, the CDR3 is TGTGCCAGCAGCTTTCCCAGAGACTACCGTGGGGAGCAGTACTTC.

This chain's CDR3 is CSVEGTASYEQYF. The CDR3 nucleotides are TGCAGCGTTGAGGGGACAGCTTCCTACGAGCAGTACTTC. V is TRBV29-1 and J is TRBJ2-7; 7 nucleotides align to TRBD1. The ends lost 3 bases at V and 1 base at J; junction bases unmatched: 3. Germline V CDR1 and CDR2: SQVTM, ANQGSEA. The CDR3 length is 13 residues.

The gene calls are TRBV9 and TRBJ1-6; 8 bases align to TRBD1. V lost 1 base to trimming and J lost 9 bases; unmatched junction nucleotides: 3. Germline CDR1 reads SGDLS; CDR2 reads YYNGEE. The CDR3 runs 14 residues. In nucleotides, the CDR3 is TGTGCCAGCAGCGTAAACACAGGGGGTTCACCCCTCCACTTT. Its translation is CASSVNTGGSPLHF.

The rearrangement links TRBV4-2 to TRBJ2-2; D is possibly TRBD1 (7 bases). The CDR3 sequence is 18 residues long. CDR1 and CDR2 (germline): LGHNA, YNFKEQ. Trimming took 4 bases from V and 6 from J, leaving 24 bases between them. In DNA, the CDR3 is TGTGCCAGCAGCCGGACAGGCGGGGAGGACGGAGGTGCCGGGGAGCTGTTTTTT. This translates into CASSRTGGEDGGAGELFF.